These 25 T cell receptor beta chains came from one sample sequenced in a study of blood T cell repertoires in COVID-19. Method: immunoSEQ multiplex PCR; TCRdb's copy keeps in-frame clones and lacks some. The table includes about 62,000 clones, about nine tenths detected once. Sequenced input: peripheral blood. The receptors stem from a woman aged 80 or older with acute or convalescent COVID-19.

This clone was found once. J is TRBJ2-1 and V is TRBV5-1; 8 bases match TRBD2. This CDR3 contains 18 residues. The germline V gene encodes CDR1 SGHRS and CDR2 YFSETQ. The trim removed 1 base at V and 4 bases at J, leaving 13 bases unmatched. The CDR3 loop is CASSLRASLAGSYNEQFF. CDR3 DNA sequence: TGCGCCAGCAGCTTGCGAGCTAGTTTAGCGGGAAGTTACAATGAGCAGTTCTTC.

The chain links TRBV28 to TRBJ1-4; D is unresolved. Trimming stripped 8 bases from V and 7 bases from J, with 14 bases between. Germline assignment: CDR1 MDHEN and CDR2 SYDVKM. The CDR3 runs 13 residues. CDR3 region: CASLEGAGEKLFF. CDR3 sequence (DNA): TGTGCCAGCCTGGAGGGCGCGGGTGAAAAACTGTTTTTT.

The rearrangement uses TRBV28 and TRBJ2-2, with 9 positions matching TRBD2. The CDR3 runs to 16 residues. V was pared by 8 bases and J by 6 bases, with 13 bases of the junction left unmatched. CDR1 MDHEN and CDR2 SYDVKM come from the germline V gene. The CDR3 coding sequence is TGTGCCAGCTACTCCGGGTTAGCGGGAGTGGCCGGGGAGCTGTTTTTT. It codes for CASYSGLAGVAGELFF.

This clone has a handful of counts. The chain recombines TRBV12-3 or TRBV12-4 with TRBJ1-6; D gene ambiguous. With 0 bases removed from V and 13 bases from J, the gap between germline ends came to 10 bases. The CDR3 loop spans 13 amino acids. The CDR3 DNA reads TGTGCCAGCAGTTTAGCGAGTATACCCCCCCTCCACTTT. It is translated as CASSLASIPPLHF.

The J gene is TRBJ2-5, the V gene TRBV9; D possibly corresponds to TRBD2 (6 bases). The CDR3 totals 15 residues. Looked up from germline, CDR1 is SGDLS and CDR2 is YYNGEE. V lost 3 bases and J lost 3, with 15 bases in between. CDR3 DNA sequence: TGTGCCAGCAGCGCCCGTTGGACTACCGAAGAGACCCAGTACTTC. Translating it yields CASSARWTTEETQYF.

The chain couples TRBV6-2 or TRBV6-3 to TRBJ2-3; D perhaps matches TRBD1 (5 bases). V was shortened by 2 bases and J by 2 bases, with 8 bases between the two germline ends. The CDR3 is made up of 14 amino acids. Germline-derived CDR1 and CDR2 are MNHEY and SVGEGT. This chain's CDR3 is CASSYGAYTDTQYF. As DNA, the CDR3 is TGTGCCAGCAGTTACGGGGCGTACACAGATACGCAGTATTTT.

DNA for the CDR3: TGTGCCAGCAGCCAGAGCCGGGACAGAATTAAAGAGACCCAGTACTTC. Residues: CASSQSRDRIKETQYF. The chain couples TRBV6-6 to TRBJ2-5, with 7 nucleotides matching TRBD1. CDR1 and CDR2 (germline): MNHNY, SVGAGI (reference sequence). The length of the CDR3 is 16 residues. The V and J ends lost 6 bases and 3 bases, in that order; junction bases with no gene match: 13.

The V gene is TRBV9, the J gene TRBJ2-1, with 8 positions matching TRBD2. The CDR3 runs 16 residues. The V gene end was trimmed by 4 bases and the J gene end by 2 bases; junction bases not matched to a gene: 8. Germline loops: CDR1 SGDLS, CDR2 YYNGEE. CDR3 coding DNA: TGTGCCAGCAGCCCTCGTAGCGGGGACACCTACAATGAGCAGTTCTTC. Encoded protein: CASSPRSGDTYNEQFF.

The genes are TRBV7-3 and TRBJ2-1, with TRBD1 matching over 10 bases. This CDR3 has 14 residues. The germline CDR1 and CDR2 sequences are SGHTA and FQGTGA. V trimming: 5 bases; J trimming: 6 bases; junction bases outside the gene matches: 4. The DNA for the CDR3 is TGTGCCAGCAGCCCCCGGACAGGGGGCAATGAGCAGTTCTTC. Translation gives CASSPRTGGNEQFF.

V and J are TRBV3-1 (or the pseudogene TRBV3-2) and TRBJ2-7; 13 bases are shared with TRBD2. The germline V gene encodes CDR1 LGHDT and CDR2 YNNKEL (reference sequence). Unmatched junction bases numbered 9, after V lost 2 bases and J lost 5 bases. The CDR3 is made up of 17 amino acids. This chain's CDR3 is CASSQPTGLAGNDEQYF. In DNA form, the CDR3 reads TGTGCCAGCAGCCAACCGACGGGACTAGCGGGGAACGACGAGCAGTACTTC.

Here the CDR3 DNA reads TGCGCCAGCAGTCAATCCCCGGGGAGGGCTGGCTACACCTTC. Protein product: CASSQSPGRAGYTF. The chain combines TRBV23-1 with TRBJ1-2; D is unclear. TRBV23-1 is recorded as an ORF, its role being uncertain. CDR3 length equals 14 residues. V lost 0 bases to trimming and J lost 7 bases, with 12 bases between them.

This chain joins TRBV14 and TRBJ2-2, with TRBD2 identical over 11 bases. CDR3 size: 15 residues. J gave up 4 bases and V 4 bases, and 2 bases lay outside the gene matches. From germline, CDR1 is SGHDN and CDR2 FVKESK. The CDR3 is CASSPGLAGTGELFF. The DNA for the CDR3 is TGTGCCAGCAGCCCCGGACTAGCGGGCACCGGGGAGCTGTTTTTT.

This chain connects TRBV29-1 to TRBJ1-5, with D tentatively TRBD1 (5 bases). The CDR3 spans 12 residues. V lost 6 bases and J lost 5, with 11 bases in between. CDR1 and CDR2 from the germline V gene are SQVTM and ANQGSEA. CDR3 in DNA: TGCAGCGTCGGGACTCCTGATCAGCCCCAGCATTTT. This gives the protein CSVGTPDQPQHF. The variable domain in full, with the rest retrieved from reference TRBV29-1 and TRBJ1-5, is SAVISQKPSRDICQRGTSLTIQCQVDSQVTMMFWYRQQPGQSLTLIATANQGSEATYESGFVIDKFPISRPNLTFSTLTVSNMSPEDSSIYLCSVGTPDQPQHFGDGTRLSIL.

This clone was seen a few times. In the same sample, other DNA sequences code for this CDR3. J is TRBJ1-1 and V is TRBV5-6, with D unclear. The CDR3 runs 13 residues. The V end lost 0 bases, the J end lost 4 bases, and 7 bases lay between the germline ends. CDR1 SGHDT and CDR2 YYEEEE come from the germline V gene. DNA for the CDR3: TGTGCCAGCAGCTTGGGCCAGGCCACTGAAGCTTTCTTT. Protein sequence: CASSLGQATEAFF.

This clone was counted once. The chain couples TRBV28 to TRBJ1-5; the match to TRBD1 covers 7 bases. The germline CDR1 and CDR2 sequences are MDHEN and SYDVKM. The CDR3 covers 15 residues. V lost 5 bases to trimming and J lost 3 bases; unmatched junction nucleotides: 7. CDR3 bases: TGTGCCAGCAGTCCTTCGACAGGGTTCAATCAGCCCCAGCATTTT. Residues: CASSPSTGFNQPQHF.

The CDR3 loop is CASSQDLVGGGALETQYF. The CDR3 DNA reads as TGTGCCAGCAGCCAAGATCTTGTGGGCGGGGGGGCCTTAGAGACCCAGTACTTC. The chain joins TRBV4-2 to TRBJ2-5; 9 bases line up with TRBD2. The V gene end was trimmed by 0 bases and the J gene end by 4 bases; junction bases not matched to a gene: 12. The CDR3 sequence is 18 residues long. Germline CDR1 is LGHNA and CDR2 is YNFKEQ.

This clone turned up a few times. Other DNA sequences from this sample encode an identical CDR3 as well. The rearrangement links TRBV4-1 to TRBJ2-5; TRBD1 aligns across 11 bases. The CDR3 consists of 15 residues. Trimming cost V 4 bases and J 5 bases; bases outside gene matches: 6. Germline CDR1 and CDR2: MGHRA and YSYEKL. The CDR3 spells CASSPGQGAGETQYF. CDR3 DNA sequence: TGCGCCAGCAGCCCAGGACAGGGGGCGGGGGAGACCCAGTACTTC.

J is TRBJ2-5 and V is TRBV4-1; D might be TRBD1 (6 bases). Looked up from germline, CDR1 is MGHRA and CDR2 is YSYEKL. Trimming took 0 bases from V and 0 from J, leaving 8 bases between them. The CDR3 length is 15 residues. The CDR3 loop reads CASSQEGDNQETQYF. The CDR3, as DNA: TGCGCCAGCAGCCAAGAAGGGGACAACCAAGAGACCCAGTACTTC.

The chain carries TRBV30 and TRBJ2-7, with 7 bases matching TRBD2. The CDR3 covers 14 residues. From germline, CDR1 is GTSNPN and CDR2 SVGIG (reference sequence). V dropped 5 bases and J dropped 2; count of bases not matched to a gene: 9. The CDR3 region has the DNA TGTGCCTGGGGGAGGGGCGGGAGTACCTACGAGCAGTACTTC. It specifies CAWGRGGSTYEQYF.

J is TRBJ2-1 and V is TRBV7-3; the D gene is possibly TRBD1 (6 bases). The CDR3 runs 15 residues. Trimming left V 4 bases short and J 0 bases short, with 10 bases between. The germline V gene has CDR1 SGHTA and CDR2 FQGTGA. In DNA form, the CDR3 reads TGTGCCAGCAGCTCGACAGGTGGCTCCTACAATGAGCAGTTCTTC. This translates into CASSSTGGSYNEQFF. The full variable domain, its missing parts supplied by reference TRBV7-3 and TRBJ2-1, is GAGVSQTPSNKVTEKGKYVELRCDPISGHTALYWYRQSLGQGPEFLIYFQGTGAADDSGLPNDRFFAVRPEGSVSTLKIQRTERGDSAVYLCASSSTGGSYNEQFFGPGTRLTVL.

This clone has more than one count but fewer than ten. V is TRBV7-3 and J is TRBJ2-1; TRBD1 aligns across 10 bases. Germline assignment: CDR1 SGHTA and CDR2 FQGTGA. The CDR3 sequence is 15 residues long. V shed 5 bases, J shed 8 bases, and the junction held 9 bases outside the gene matches. The CDR3 DNA follows: TGTGCCAGCAGCACGGACAGGGGGGTCTGGGATGAGCAGTTCTTC. The encoded protein is CASSTDRGVWDEQFF. Full variable domain (outside the CDR3, taken from reference TRBV7-3 and TRBJ2-1): GAGVSQTPSNKVTEKGKYVELRCDPISGHTALYWYRQSLGQGPEFLIYFQGTGAADDSGLPNDRFFAVRPEGSVSTLKIQRTERGDSAVYLCASSTDRGVWDEQFFGPGTRLTVL.

V and J are TRBV11-2 and TRBJ2-7; TRBD1 might be the D (6 bases). Germline loops: CDR1 SGHAT, CDR2 FQNNGV. CDR3 size: 12 residues. Deletions cut 2 bases from V and 10 bases from J, with 12 bases between. CDR3 loop: CASSLSWTAQYF. The CDR3 DNA reads TGTGCCAGCAGCTTATCGTGGACAGCCCAGTACTTC.

The rearrangement links TRBV7-9 to TRBJ2-1; TRBD1 matches at 8 bases. The trim removed 5 bases at V and 6 bases at J, leaving 12 bases unmatched. This CDR3 is built from 16 residues. Germline V gives CDR1 SEHNR, CDR2 FQNEAQ (reference sequence). This CDR3 is CASSPPDRVIGNEQFF. The DNA for the CDR3 is TGTGCCAGCAGCCCGCCGGACAGGGTAATCGGCAATGAGCAGTTCTTC.

Notes on this clone: Other DNA sequences in the same sample also yield this CDR3. The V and J genes are TRBV7-3 and TRBJ1-1; D is ambiguous. Germline CDR1 reads SGHTA; CDR2 reads FQGTGA. The CDR3 length is 13 residues. The V end was cut by 3 bases, the J end by 3 bases, with 8 bases between. CDR3 bases: TGTGCCAGCAGCTTTAACAGAGACACTGAAGCTTTCTTT. Translating gives CASSFNRDTEAFF. Based on the CDR3 plus reference TRBV7-3 and TRBJ1-1, the full variable domain is GAGVSQTPSNKVTEKGKYVELRCDPISGHTALYWYRQSLGQGPEFLIYFQGTGAADDSGLPNDRFFAVRPEGSVSTLKIQRTERGDSAVYLCASSFNRDTEAFFGQGTRLTVV.

This clone was counted a single time. J is TRBJ2-7 and V is TRBV3-1 (or the pseudogene TRBV3-2), with D possibly matching TRBD1 (6 bases). This CDR3 contains 13 residues. Germline lookup yields CDR1 LGHDT and CDR2 YNNKEL (reference sequence). V lost 4 bases to trimming and J lost 4 bases, with 11 bases between them. The CDR3, as DNA: TGTGCCAGCAGCCTTGGGACACTGTACGAGCAGTACTTC. Translated: CASSLGTLYEQYF.